This is a list of T cell receptor beta chains from one sample in a study of T cell responses to AZD1222 COVID-19 vaccine. Clones were read by immunoSEQ multiplex PCR, and TCRdb kept only the in-frame ones, dropping some. The repertoire holds about 150,000 clones, with approximately 84% as singletons. Sample: peripheral blood, taken on day 0 of AZD1222 vaccination. The receptors shown here come from an adult in good health. Each CDR3 is given with its conserved first and last residue. The order of the fields is V gene, D gene, J gene, clone size, CDR3 protein, CDR3 DNA. The D gene is left open where the match is weak. Size tells how often a clone was seen (once, few, many) or the class of an expanded clone, and some rows leave it out.

V: TRBV28
D: .
J: TRBJ1-3
size: few
CDR3: CASSPLDRTTGDTIYF
DNA: TGTGCCAGCAGTCCGTTAGACAGGACCACCGGAGACACCATATATTTT

V: TRBV7-9
D: .
J: TRBJ1-1
size: .
CDR3: CASSLVPDSGKTEAFF
DNA: TGTGCCAGCAGCTTAGTTCCCGACTCGGGGAAAACTGAAGCTTTCTTT

V: TRBV3-1/TRBV3-2
D: .
J: TRBJ2-1
size: .
CDR3: CASSRYNEQFF
DNA: TGTGCCAGCAGCCGTTACAATGAGCAGTTCTTC

V: TRBV5-4
D: .
J: TRBJ1-5
size: .
CDR3: CASSLDTNQPQHF
DNA: TGTGCCAGCAGCTTGGACACCAATCAGCCCCAGCATTTT

V: TRBV5-1
D: TRBD2
J: TRBJ2-1
size: .
CDR3: CASSLRAGGYNEQFF
DNA: TGCGCCAGCAGCTTGAGAGCGGGGGGCTACAATGAGCAGTTCTTC

V: TRBV3-1/TRBV3-2
D: .
J: TRBJ2-7
size: once
CDR3: CASSSPGQIYEQYF
DNA: TGTGCCAGCAGCTCCCCAGGACAGATCTACGAGCAGTACTTC

V: TRBV15
D: TRBD1
J: TRBJ1-1
size: .
CDR3: CATTMDRGGTEAFF
DNA: TGTGCCACCACCATGGACAGGGGGGGCACTGAAGCTTTCTTT

V: TRBV6-5
D: TRBD1
J: TRBJ2-7
size: .
CDR3: CASRGQDTYEQYF
DNA: TGTGCCAGCAGGGGACAGGATACCTACGAGCAGTACTTC

V: TRBV30
D: TRBD1
J: TRBJ2-7
size: .
CDR3: CAWRGSGQGGFYEQYF
DNA: TGTGCCTGGAGAGGATCAGGACAGGGAGGTTTCTACGAGCAGTACTTC

V: TRBV4-1
D: .
J: TRBJ1-6
size: .
CDR3: CASSPQEVSSYNSPLHF
DNA: TGCGCCAGCAGCCCGCAAGAGGTCAGCTCCTATAATTCACCCCTCCACTTT

V: TRBV6-5
D: .
J: TRBJ2-2
size: .
CDR3: CASSYGNSGELFF
DNA: TGTGCCAGCAGTTATGGAAATTCCGGGGAGCTGTTTTTT

V: TRBV30
D: TRBD1
J: TRBJ1-1
size: .
CDR3: CAWRPPGTGEAFF
DNA: TGTGCCTGGCGTCCCCCCGGGACAGGAGAAGCTTTCTTT

V: TRBV5-6
D: .
J: TRBJ2-3
size: .
CDR3: CASSLGGFRRTDTQYF
DNA: TGTGCCAGCAGCTTGGGGGGCTTTCGGAGGACAGATACGCAGTATTTT

V: TRBV9
D: .
J: TRBJ2-5
size: once
CDR3: CASSVSGGRETQYF
DNA: TGTGCCAGCAGCGTATCGGGGGGCCGTGAGACCCAGTACTTC

V: TRBV6-5
D: .
J: TRBJ1-1
size: once
CDR3: CASSYSRQGRTEAFF
DNA: TGTGCCAGCAGTTACTCGCGGCAGGGACGAACTGAAGCTTTCTTT

V: TRBV6-1
D: .
J: TRBJ1-5
size: .
CDR3: CASSEGPISQPQHF
DNA: TGTGCCAGCAGTGAAGGCCCCATTTCTCAGCCCCAGCATTTT

V: TRBV7-3
D: .
J: TRBJ2-7
size: .
CDR3: CASSLAGAPYEQYF
DNA: TGTGCCAGCAGCTTAGCGGGGGCTCCCTACGAGCAGTACTTC

V: TRBV5-1
D: .
J: TRBJ1-2
size: .
CDR3: CASSSLTGLGNYGYTF
DNA: TGCGCCAGCAGCTCTTTAACAGGGCTCGGGAACTATGGCTACACCTTC

V: TRBV7-9
D: .
J: TRBJ1-1
size: .
CDR3: CASSLARTEEAFF
DNA: TGTGCCAGCAGCTTAGCTAGAACAGAGGAAGCTTTCTTT

V: TRBV11-2
D: .
J: TRBJ1-1
size: .
CDR3: CASTLRGSTEAFF
DNA: TGTGCCAGCACCCTGAGGGGGAGCACTGAAGCTTTCTTT

V: TRBV9
D: .
J: TRBJ1-6
size: few
CDR3: CASSVGVSPLHF
DNA: TGTGCCAGCAGCGTTGGGGTATCACCCCTCCACTTT

V: TRBV7-8
D: TRBD1
J: TRBJ1-1
size: .
CDR3: CASSSPGQGYTEAFF
DNA: TGTGCCAGCAGCTCCCCGGGACAGGGGTACACTGAAGCTTTCTTT

V: TRBV6-5
D: TRBD1
J: TRBJ1-4
size: .
CDR3: CASSYSTGSGEKLFF
DNA: TGTGCCAGCAGTTACTCGACAGGGAGCGGCGAAAAACTGTTTTTT

V: TRBV28
D: TRBD1
J: TRBJ2-5
size: once
CDR3: CASNTLRDRYNGGETQYF
DNA: TGTGCCAGCAATACCCTCCGGGACAGGTACAACGGTGGGGAGACCCAGTACTTC

V: TRBV2
D: TRBD1
J: TRBJ1-1
size: once
CDR3: CASTLGQTNTEAFF
DNA: TGTGCCAGCACTTTGGGACAGACGAACACTGAAGCTTTCTTT

V: TRBV18
D: .
J: TRBJ2-2
size: .
CDR3: CASSPRQLEGGELFF
DNA: TGTGCCAGCTCACCGCGGCAGCTCGAGGGCGGGGAGCTGTTTTTT

V: TRBV27
D: .
J: TRBJ1-6
size: .
CDR3: CASRLPRLNSPLHF
DNA: TGTGCCAGCAGGCTCCCTCGCCTTAATTCACCCCTCCACTTT

V: TRBV18
D: .
J: TRBJ1-5
size: .
CDR3: CASSPSTVPNQPQHF
DNA: TGTGCCAGCTCACCTTCGACAGTTCCCAATCAGCCCCAGCATTTT

V: TRBV18
D: TRBD2
J: TRBJ2-7
size: .
CDR3: CASSPGTRIYEQYF
DNA: TGTGCCAGCTCACCAGGGACTAGGATATACGAGCAGTACTTC

V: TRBV27
D: TRBD1
J: TRBJ1-2
size: once
CDR3: CASSYRGGGYTF
DNA: TGTGCCAGCAGTTACAGGGGGGGTGGCTACACCTTC

V: TRBV2
D: .
J: TRBJ2-3
size: .
CDR3: CASSDESRGTDTQYF
DNA: TGTGCCAGCAGTGACGAGAGCAGGGGAACAGATACGCAGTATTTT

V: TRBV7-9
D: .
J: TRBJ1-3
size: once
CDR3: CASSLGGLISGNTIYF
DNA: TGTGCCAGCAGCTTAGGAGGGTTAATCTCTGGAAACACCATATATTTT

V: TRBV5-4
D: TRBD1
J: TRBJ1-2
size: .
CDR3: CASSSTDRGRVANYGYTF
DNA: TGTGCCAGCAGCTCCACTGACAGGGGCCGCGTGGCTAACTATGGCTACACCTTC

V: TRBV6-4
D: TRBD2
J: TRBJ2-5
size: .
CDR3: CASSDSYPRLAGGRETQYF
DNA: TGTGCCAGCAGTGACTCCTACCCCCGACTAGCGGGGGGTAGGGAGACCCAGTACTTC

V: TRBV5-1
D: .
J: TRBJ2-7
size: .
CDR3: CASSLEARNRGEQYF
DNA: TGCGCCAGCAGCTTGGAGGCCAGAAACCGTGGCGAGCAGTACTTC

V: TRBV29-1
D: .
J: TRBJ2-6
size: .
CDR3: CSVEGRGRGANVLTF
DNA: TGCAGCGTTGAGGGAAGGGGGAGAGGAGCCAACGTCCTGACTTTC

V: TRBV3-1/TRBV3-2
D: .
J: TRBJ2-7
size: .
CDR3: CASSQGEGTAAYEQYF
DNA: TGTGCCAGCAGCCAAGGAGAAGGGACGGCGGCGTACGAGCAGTACTTC

V: TRBV3-1/TRBV3-2
D: TRBD2
J: TRBJ2-1
size: .
CDR3: CASSPGTSGDNEQFF
DNA: TGTGCCAGCAGCCCCGGGACTAGCGGGGATAATGAGCAGTTCTTC

V: TRBV12-3/TRBV12-4
D: TRBD1
J: TRBJ1-1
size: .
CDR3: CASIRTGGEAFF
DNA: TGTGCCAGCATCCGGACAGGGGGAGAAGCTTTCTTT

V: TRBV9
D: .
J: TRBJ1-5
size: .
CDR3: CASSAGGYEDQPQHF
DNA: TGTGCCAGCAGCGCCGGGGGATACGAAGATCAGCCCCAGCATTTT

V: TRBV11-2
D: .
J: TRBJ1-2
size: .
CDR3: CASSRDTYGYTF
DNA: TGTGCCAGCAGCCGGGACACCTATGGCTACACCTTC

V: TRBV11-2
D: .
J: TRBJ2-2
size: .
CDR3: CASIPPGTPNTGELFF
DNA: TGTGCCAGCATACCACCGGGGACCCCAAACACCGGGGAGCTGTTTTTT

V: TRBV28
D: TRBD2
J: TRBJ2-1
size: .
CDR3: CASSSPPSGRFF
DNA: TGTGCCAGCAGTTCCCCCCCCAGCGGGAGGTTCTTC

V: TRBV10-3
D: .
J: TRBJ2-3
size: .
CDR3: CASRDTGTDTQYF
DNA: TGTGCCAGCCGGGACACGGGCACAGATACGCAGTATTTT

V: TRBV11-1
D: .
J: TRBJ2-3
size: .
CDR3: CASSLGPRTDTQYF
DNA: TGTGCCAGCAGCTTGGGACCTCGCACAGATACGCAGTATTTT

V: TRBV5-5
D: .
J: TRBJ1-1
size: .
CDR3: CASSLLDWDTEAFF
DNA: TGTGCCAGCAGCTTGTTAGATTGGGACACTGAAGCTTTCTTT

V: TRBV5-1
D: .
J: TRBJ1-2
size: few
CDR3: CASSLASGYGYTF
DNA: TGCGCCAGCAGCTTGGCCTCGGGCTATGGCTACACCTTC

V: TRBV5-5
D: .
J: TRBJ1-4
size: .
CDR3: CASTNYRTAATNEKLFF
DNA: TGTGCCAGCACCAACTATCGGACAGCTGCAACTAATGAAAAACTGTTTTTT

V: TRBV9
D: .
J: TRBJ1-2
size: .
CDR3: CASSVGPGGGYTF
DNA: TGTGCCAGCAGCGTAGGACCTGGGGGCGGCTACACCTTC

V: TRBV20-1
D: TRBD2
J: TRBJ2-1
size: .
CDR3: CSGGNLNEQFF
DNA: TGCAGCGGGGGGAACCTCAATGAGCAGTTCTTC

V: TRBV28
D: .
J: TRBJ1-1
size: .
CDR3: CASSLGGLYTEAFF
DNA: TGTGCCAGCAGTTTAGGGGGATTGTACACTGAAGCTTTCTTT

V: TRBV5-1
D: .
J: TRBJ2-3
size: .
CDR3: CASSRPPPTGSDTQYF
DNA: TGCGCCAGCAGCCGTCCACCCCCAACAGGGTCAGATACGCAGTATTTT

V: TRBV6-5
D: .
J: TRBJ1-1
size: .
CDR3: CASSVLRTMGTEAFF
DNA: TGTGCCAGCAGCGTCTTACGAACTATGGGCACTGAAGCTTTCTTT

V: TRBV27
D: .
J: TRBJ1-5
size: .
CDR3: CASSLSWARQPQHF
DNA: TGTGCCAGCAGTTTATCTTGGGCACGGCAGCCCCAGCATTTT

V: TRBV7-9
D: .
J: TRBJ1-2
size: .
CDR3: CASSPDTAGLGYTF
DNA: TGTGCCAGCAGCCCAGATACTGCCGGGTTAGGCTACACCTTC

V: TRBV19
D: .
J: TRBJ1-3
size: .
CDR3: CASSTGQLLSGNTIYF
DNA: TGTGCCAGTAGCACCGGGCAGCTACTCTCTGGAAACACCATATATTTT